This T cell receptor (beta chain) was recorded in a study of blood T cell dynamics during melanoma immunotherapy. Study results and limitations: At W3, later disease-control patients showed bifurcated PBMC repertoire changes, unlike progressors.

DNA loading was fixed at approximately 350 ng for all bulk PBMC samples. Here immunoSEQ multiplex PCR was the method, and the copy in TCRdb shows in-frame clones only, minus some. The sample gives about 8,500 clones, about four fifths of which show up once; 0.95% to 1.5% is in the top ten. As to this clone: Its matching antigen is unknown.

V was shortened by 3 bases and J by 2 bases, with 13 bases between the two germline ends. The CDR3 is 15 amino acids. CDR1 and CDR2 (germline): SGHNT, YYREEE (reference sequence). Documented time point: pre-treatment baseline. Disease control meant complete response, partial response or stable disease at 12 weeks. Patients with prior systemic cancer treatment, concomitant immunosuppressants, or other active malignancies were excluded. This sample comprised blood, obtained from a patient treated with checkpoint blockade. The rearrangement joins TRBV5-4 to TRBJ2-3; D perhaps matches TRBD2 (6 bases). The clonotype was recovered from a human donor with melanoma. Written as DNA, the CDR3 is TGTGCCAGCAGCTCGGGACTCCAGCCCACAGATACGCAGTATTTT. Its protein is CASSSGLQPTDTQYF. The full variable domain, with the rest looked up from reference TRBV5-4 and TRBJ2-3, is ETGVTQSPTHLIKTRGQQVTLRCSSQSGHNTVSWYQQALGQGPQFIFQYYREEENGRGNFPPRFSGLQFPNYSSELNVNALELDDSALYLCASSSGLQPTDTQYFGPGTRLTVL.